Listed here is a single T cell receptor beta chain. This sample is part of a study of shared clonotypes between healthy human individuals. Clones were read by immunoSEQ multiplex PCR, and TCRdb kept only the in-frame ones, dropping some. The sample holds a few million clones; over 85% are singletons and the top ten take 0.39%. The receptor comes from a man between 18 and 35 years old in good health. Some clones in this sample may be carry-over from other donors' samples. The sequenced sample consisted of naive CD4+ T cells from PBMCs. Subset indicated: CD45RA+ positively selected.

The CDR3, as DNA: TGTGCCAGCAAGAGGCCGGGACAGGGGCCAGCTGGTGAGCAGTTCTTC. Residues: CASKRPGQGPAGEQFF. The rearrangement uses TRBV11-1 and TRBJ2-1; TRBD1 matches 10 bases. V shed 7 bases and J 9 bases; nucleotides not matched to a gene: 15. Germline V gene data show CDR1 as SGHAT and CDR2 as FQDESV (reference sequence). This CDR3 region has 16 residues.